This TCR beta chain emerged from a study of human T cells and chemical hapten exposure. Trimming stripped 3 bases from V and 6 bases from J, with 8 bases between. The CDR3 is 13 residues long. This clonotype occurred many times. Its specificity is unknown. TCRdb ran MiXCR on the RACE reads and lists one entry per CDR3 protein. The data contain about 340,000 distinct CDR3 sequences, approximately 6.3% of them singletons. Study conclusions and caveats: Alopecia affecting every donor means their immune response may not match healthy people's.

Time point denoted: patch test 1, 2 weeks after DPC sensitization. Treatment: therapeutic diphenylcyclopropenone sensitization with weekly scalp DPC. Each donor was an alopecia patient between 18 and 70 years of age who qualified for DPC. The study extracted total RNA from unfractionated whole blood. This TCR came from a woman under 30 with alopecia areata. Some clones in this sample may be carry-over from other donors' samples. The sample was whole blood, taken in connection with sensitization to the hapten diphenylcyclopropenone (DPC). This chain links TRBV12-3 or TRBV12-4 with TRBJ2-2; TRBD1 is a possible D gene (5 bases). Here the CDR3 DNA reads TGTGCCAGCAGTTTCCAGGGCCCCGGGGAGCTGTTTTTT. Its translation is CASSFQGPGELFF.